This T cell receptor (beta chain) was recorded in a study of blood T cell repertoires in COVID-19. Study at large: Sites across the United States, Italy and Spain contributed samples from acute and convalescent COVID-19.

Original methodology: By means of reference gene primer amplification, nucleated cell counts were estimated. Assay: immunoSEQ multiplex PCR; the TCRdb copy retains only in-frame clones and omits some. D and trimming were read from the DNA, whereas the V and J calls and clone size are those reported in that table. The sample records approximately 72,000 clones, 75% to 90% being singletons. The CDR3 totals 16 residues. V was pared by 6 bases and J by 2 bases, with 10 bases of the junction left unmatched. CDR1 and CDR2 from the germline V gene are SGHVS and FQNEAQ. The chain is built from TRBV7-8 and TRBJ2-1; 7 bases are shared with TRBD2. This receptor was identified in a woman over 75 with acute or convalescent COVID-19. Specimen: peripheral blood. The CDR3 nucleotides read TGTGCCAGCAGTCAAGTACGGGGAGGGCCCTACAATGAGCAGTTCTTC. Encoded protein: CASSQVRGGPYNEQFF.